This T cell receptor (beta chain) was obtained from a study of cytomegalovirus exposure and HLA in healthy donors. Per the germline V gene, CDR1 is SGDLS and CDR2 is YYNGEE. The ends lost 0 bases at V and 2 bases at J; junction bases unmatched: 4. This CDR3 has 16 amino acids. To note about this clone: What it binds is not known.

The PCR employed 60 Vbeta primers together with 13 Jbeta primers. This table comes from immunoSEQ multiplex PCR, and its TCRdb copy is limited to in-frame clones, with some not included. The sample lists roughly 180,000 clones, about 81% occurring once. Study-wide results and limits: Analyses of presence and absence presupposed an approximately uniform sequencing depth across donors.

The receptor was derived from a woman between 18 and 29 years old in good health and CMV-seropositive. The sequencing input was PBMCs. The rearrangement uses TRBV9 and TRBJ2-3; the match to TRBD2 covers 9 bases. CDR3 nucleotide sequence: TGTGCCAGCAGCGTAGTAGGCGGGGGGGCCACAGATACGCAGTATTTT. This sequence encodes CASSVVGGGATDTQYF. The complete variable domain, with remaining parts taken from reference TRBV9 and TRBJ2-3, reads DSGVTQTPKHLITATGQRVTLRCSPRSGDLSVYWYQQSLDQGLQFLIQYYNGEERAKGNILERFSAQQFPDLHSELNLSSLELGDSALYFCASSVVGGGATDTQYFGPGTRLTVL.